The rows below give T cell receptor beta chains drawn from one sample of a study of blood T cells in healthy people across ages. MiXCR was run by TCRdb on the 5' RACE reads, yielding one entry per CDR3 protein. The sample has fewer than 950,000 distinct CDR3 sequences; under 40% are singletons. Sequenced sample: blood. The receptors come from a man younger than 35 in good health. The CDR3 runs from the conserved cysteine through the conserved F or W. D genes are given only for firm matches. A row's size may be missing; if present it is once, few, many or a size class.

clone_size j_call v_call d_call cdr3_nt cdr3_aa
. TRBJ1-6 TRBV20-1 . TGCAGTGCTAGAGATACAGGGAGCTCCTATAATTCACCCCTCCACTTT CSARDTGSSYNSPLHF
. TRBJ2-7 TRBV20-1 . TGCAGTGCTAGAGATAGAATGGGCAGCTACGAGCAGTACTTC CSARDRMGSYEQYF
once TRBJ2-3 TRBV4-1 . TGCGCCAGCAGCCAAGTGGGCAATCAGCCCCAGTATTTT CASSQVGNQPQYF
. TRBJ2-2 TRBV10-3 . TGTGCCATCAGTGAGGAGGGGGCGAACACCGGGGAGCTGTTTTTT CAISEEGANTGELFF
. TRBJ2-7 TRBV7-2 TRBD1 TGTGCCAGCACCAAGGCAGGGGGTGCCGAGCAGTACTTC CASTKAGGAEQYF
few TRBJ2-7 TRBV4-3 TRBD2 TGCGCCAGCAGCCCTGTCCCAGCGGGGGCGACTTACAATGAGCAGTACTTC CASSPVPAGATYNEQYF
. TRBJ2-7 TRBV7-2 TRBD2 TGTGCCAGCAGCACGGGACTAGTGGGGGTGAATGAGCAGTACTTC CASSTGLVGVNEQYF
. TRBJ2-3 TRBV29-1 . TGCAGCTCCCCAGGGGAGGCAGATACGCAGTATTTT CSSPGEADTQYF
. TRBJ2-7 TRBV13 TRBD1 TGTGCCAGCAGCCCCATGACAGGGGGCAATCCATACGAGCAGTACTTC CASSPMTGGNPYEQYF
few TRBJ2-5 TRBV6-2/TRBV6-3 . TGTGCCAGCCATTCCTTTAGGACAGATAAAGAGACCCAGTACTTC CASHSFRTDKETQYF
. TRBJ2-2 TRBV27 TRBD1 TGTGCCAGCAGTGCACGGACAGGCCCAAACACCGGGGAGCTGTTTTTT CASSARTGPNTGELFF
many TRBJ2-7 TRBV13 TRBD2 TGTGCCAGCAGCTTAGTTAGCGGGGGTAACGACGAGCAGTACTTC CASSLVSGGNDEQYF
. TRBJ1-5 TRBV12-3/TRBV12-4 . TGTGCCAGCAGTTTAGAGAGGTATCAGCCCCAGCATTTT CASSLERYQPQHF
. TRBJ2-7 TRBV20-1 TRBD1 TGCAGTGCTTCCGGGACAGGGGGTTACGAGCAGTACTTC CSASGTGGYEQYF
. TRBJ1-2 TRBV13 . TGTGCCAGCAGCGTACGACGGAAGGGCAACTATGGCTACACCTTC CASSVRRKGNYGYTF
few TRBJ1-6 TRBV9 . TGTGCCAGCAGCGTAGCCGGGCCCAGGAATTCACCCCTCCACTTT CASSVAGPRNSPLHF
. TRBJ1-5 TRBV7-9 . TGTGCCAGTCGGAATCAGCCCCAGCATTTT CASRNQPQHF
few TRBJ1-6 TRBV3-1 . TGTGCCAGCAGCCAAGATCTGATTGGGGGAATGAGAGAAATAGGGAATTCACCCCTCCACTTT CASSQDLIGGMREIGNSPLHF
. TRBJ2-4 TRBV12-3/TRBV12-4 . TGTGCCAGCAGTTCGATAGGGAGGTACATTCAGTACTTC CASSSIGRYIQYF
. TRBJ1-4 TRBV20-1 . TGCAGTGCTAGAGATGTGGGTATTAATGAAAAACTGTTTTTT CSARDVGINEKLFF
. TRBJ2-5 TRBV2 TRBD2 TGTGCCAGCCTTGCGGGGGGCCGGGAGACCCAGTACTTC CASLAGGRETQYF
many TRBJ2-2 TRBV5-1 TRBD1 TGTGCCAGCAGCTCCGGGACAGCGAACACCGGGGAGCTGTTTTTT CASSSGTANTGELFF
. TRBJ1-2 TRBV7-2 . TGTGCCAGCAGCTTACGGGAAGGGACTTCCAGTGGCTACACCTTC CASSLREGTSSGYTF
. TRBJ2-1 TRBV5-1 . TGCGCCAGCAGCTTTCAGAGCGGGCCCCAGGATGAGCAGTTCTTC CASSFQSGPQDEQFF
. TRBJ2-7 TRBV2 TRBD1 TGTGCCAGCAGTTTCCCGGACAGGGGCCACGAGCAGTACTTC CASSFPDRGHEQYF
few TRBJ2-3 TRBV7-9 TRBD1 TGTGCCAGCAGCACCCGGACAGGGGATGGGGATACGCAGTATTTT CASSTRTGDGDTQYF